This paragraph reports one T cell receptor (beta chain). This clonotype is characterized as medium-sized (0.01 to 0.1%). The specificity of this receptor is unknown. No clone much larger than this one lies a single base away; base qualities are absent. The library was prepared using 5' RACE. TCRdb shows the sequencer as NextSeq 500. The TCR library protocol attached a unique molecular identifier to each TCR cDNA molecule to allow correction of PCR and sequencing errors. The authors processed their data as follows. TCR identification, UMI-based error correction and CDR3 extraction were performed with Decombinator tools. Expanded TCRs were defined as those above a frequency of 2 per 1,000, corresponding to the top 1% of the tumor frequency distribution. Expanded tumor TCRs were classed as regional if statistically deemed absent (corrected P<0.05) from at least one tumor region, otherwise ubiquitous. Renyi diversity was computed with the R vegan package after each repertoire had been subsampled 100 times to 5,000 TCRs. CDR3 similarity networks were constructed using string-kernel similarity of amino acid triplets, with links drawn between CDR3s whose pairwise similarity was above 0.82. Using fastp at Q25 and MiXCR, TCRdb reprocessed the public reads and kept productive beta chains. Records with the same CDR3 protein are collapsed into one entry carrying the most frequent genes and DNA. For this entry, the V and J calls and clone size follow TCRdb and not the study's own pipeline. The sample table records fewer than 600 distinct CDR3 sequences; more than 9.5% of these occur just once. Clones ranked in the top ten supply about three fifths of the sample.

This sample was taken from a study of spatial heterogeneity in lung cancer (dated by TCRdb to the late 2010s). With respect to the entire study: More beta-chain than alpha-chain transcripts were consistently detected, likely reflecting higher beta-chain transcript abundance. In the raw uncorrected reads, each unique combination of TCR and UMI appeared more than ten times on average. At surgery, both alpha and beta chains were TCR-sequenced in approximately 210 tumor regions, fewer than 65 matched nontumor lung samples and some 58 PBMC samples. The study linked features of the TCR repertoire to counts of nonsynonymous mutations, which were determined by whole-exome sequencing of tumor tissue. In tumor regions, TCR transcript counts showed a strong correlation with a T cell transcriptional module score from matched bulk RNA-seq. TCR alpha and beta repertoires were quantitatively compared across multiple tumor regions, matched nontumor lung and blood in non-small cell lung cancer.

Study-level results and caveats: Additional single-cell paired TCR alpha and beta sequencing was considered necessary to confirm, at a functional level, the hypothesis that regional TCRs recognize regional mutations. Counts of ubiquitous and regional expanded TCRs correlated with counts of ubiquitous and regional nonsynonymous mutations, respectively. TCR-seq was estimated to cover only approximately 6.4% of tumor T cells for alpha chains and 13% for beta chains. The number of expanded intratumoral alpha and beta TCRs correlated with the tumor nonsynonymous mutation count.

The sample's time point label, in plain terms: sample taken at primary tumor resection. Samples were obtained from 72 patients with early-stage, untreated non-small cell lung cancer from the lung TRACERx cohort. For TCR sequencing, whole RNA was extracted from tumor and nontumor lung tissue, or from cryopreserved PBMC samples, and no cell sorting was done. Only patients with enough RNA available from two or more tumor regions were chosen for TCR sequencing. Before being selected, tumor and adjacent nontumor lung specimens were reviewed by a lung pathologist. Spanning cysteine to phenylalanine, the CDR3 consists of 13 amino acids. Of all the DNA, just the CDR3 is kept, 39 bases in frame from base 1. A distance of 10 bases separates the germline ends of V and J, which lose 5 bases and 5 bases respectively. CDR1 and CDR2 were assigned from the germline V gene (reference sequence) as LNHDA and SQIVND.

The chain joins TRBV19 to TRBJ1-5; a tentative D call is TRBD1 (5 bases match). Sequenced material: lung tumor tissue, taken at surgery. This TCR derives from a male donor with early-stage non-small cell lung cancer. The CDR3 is CASSRGTDQPQHF. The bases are TGTGCCAGTAGTCGTGGGACCGATCAGCCCCAGCATTTT.